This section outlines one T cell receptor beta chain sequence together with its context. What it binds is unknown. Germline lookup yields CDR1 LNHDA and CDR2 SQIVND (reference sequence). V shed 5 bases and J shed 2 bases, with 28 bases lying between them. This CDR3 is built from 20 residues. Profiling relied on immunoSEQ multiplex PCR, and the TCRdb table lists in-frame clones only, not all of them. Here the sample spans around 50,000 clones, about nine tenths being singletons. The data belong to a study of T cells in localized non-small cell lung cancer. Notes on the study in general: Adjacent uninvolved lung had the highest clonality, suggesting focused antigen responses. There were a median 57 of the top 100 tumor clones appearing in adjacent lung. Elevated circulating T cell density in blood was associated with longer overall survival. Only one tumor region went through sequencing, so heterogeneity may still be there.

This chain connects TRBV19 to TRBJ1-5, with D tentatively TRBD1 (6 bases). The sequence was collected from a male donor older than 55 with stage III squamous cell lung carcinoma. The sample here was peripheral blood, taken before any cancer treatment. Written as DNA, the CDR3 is TGTGCCAGTAGTCCTCGGTCGGGGGCGCGTTCTCGGGGGCGCAATCAGCCCCAGCATTTT. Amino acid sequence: CASSPRSGARSRGRNQPQHF.